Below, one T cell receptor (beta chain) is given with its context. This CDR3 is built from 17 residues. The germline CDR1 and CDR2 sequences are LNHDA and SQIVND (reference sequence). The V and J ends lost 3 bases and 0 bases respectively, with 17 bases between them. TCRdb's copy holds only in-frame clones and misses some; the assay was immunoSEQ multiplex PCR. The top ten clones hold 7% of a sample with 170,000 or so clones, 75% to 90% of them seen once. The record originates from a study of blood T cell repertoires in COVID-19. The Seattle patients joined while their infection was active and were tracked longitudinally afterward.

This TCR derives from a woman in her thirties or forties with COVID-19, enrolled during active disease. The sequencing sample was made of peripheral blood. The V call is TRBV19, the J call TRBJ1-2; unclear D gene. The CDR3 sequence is CASSIYPVGGTNYGYTF. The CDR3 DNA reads TGTGCCAGTAGTATCTACCCCGTCGGAGGGACTAACTATGGCTACACCTTC.